The 27 T cell receptor beta chains below were found in one sample sequenced in a study of blood T cell repertoires in COVID-19. The table came from immunoSEQ multiplex PCR; TCRdb's copy has only in-frame clones and leaves some out. The repertoire holds about 66,000 clones, with roughly 86% as singletons. The sequenced sample was peripheral blood. The receptors come from a man in his sixties with acute or convalescent COVID-19.

CDR3 coding DNA: TGTGCCAGTAGTATAGATCGGGACAGGGTATCTGAAGCTTTCTTT. Protein: CASSIDRDRVSEAFF. The chain recombines TRBV19 with TRBJ1-1; 9 nucleotides align to TRBD1. The germline V gene has CDR1 LNHDA and CDR2 SQIVND (reference sequence). The CDR3 has 15 residues. V dropped 0 bases and J dropped 6; count of bases not matched to a gene: 5.

The genes are TRBV15 and TRBJ2-7, with 8 bases lining up with TRBD1. CDR3 size: 14 residues. Losses at the gene ends were 8 bases for V and 2 bases for J; bases not matched to a gene: 8. The germline V gene has CDR1 LNHNV and CDR2 YYDKDF (reference sequence). CDR3 sequence: CATQPGQETYEQYF. As DNA, the CDR3 is TGTGCCACCCAGCCGGGACAGGAGACCTACGAGCAGTACTTC.

The V gene is TRBV15, the J gene TRBJ1-5; a possible D gene is TRBD1 (5 bases). From germline, CDR1 is LNHNV and CDR2 YYDKDF (reference sequence). The CDR3 has 14 amino acids. Trimming pared 1 base from V and 4 bases from J, leaving 8 bases between. CDR3 sequence: CATSRVGGNQPQHF. The CDR3 DNA sequence: TGTGCCACCAGCAGAGTGGGGGGGAATCAGCCCCAGCATTTT.

The chain links TRBV11-3 to TRBJ1-6; D is perhaps TRBD1 (5 bases). V shed 2 bases and J shed 7 bases, with 9 bases lying between them. The CDR3 has 14 residues. Germline V gives CDR1 SGHNT, CDR2 YENEEA. In DNA form, the CDR3 reads TGTGCCAGCAGCTTAAGGGGTTTCAATTCACCCCTCCACTTT. This translates into CASSLRGFNSPLHF. The full variable domain, completed using reference TRBV11-3 and TRBJ1-6, is EAGVVQSPRYKIIEKKQPVAFWCNPISGHNTLYWYLQNLGQGPELLIRYENEEAVDDSQLPKDRFSAERLKGVDSTLKIQPAELGDSAVYLCASSLRGFNSPLHFGNGTRLTVT.

The chain has TRBV19 and TRBJ2-7; tentative D call: TRBD1 (5 bases). V was cut by 1 base and J by 3 bases, with 13 bases left in between. CDR1 is LNHDA, CDR2 SQIVND, per germline (reference sequence). The CDR3 totals 15 residues. The chain's CDR3 is CASSIVPSQGYEQYF. The DNA for the CDR3 is TGTGCCAGTAGTATAGTCCCGAGTCAGGGCTACGAGCAGTACTTC.

The chain recombines TRBV19 with TRBJ2-1; 12 positions agree with TRBD2. The V gene end was trimmed by 1 base and the J gene end by 7 bases; junction bases not matched to a gene: 11. Germline values: CDR1 LNHDA, CDR2 SQIVND (reference sequence). The CDR3 has 18 amino acids. The CDR3, as DNA: TGTGCCAGTAGTATAGGCTCGGCTAGCGGGGGGGCCAGGAATGAGCAGTTCTTC. Amino acids: CASSIGSASGGARNEQFF.

This chain joins TRBV2 and TRBJ1-1, with D hard to call. The CDR3 consists of 12 residues. Between the trimmed V and J ends, which lost 6 bases and 11 bases, there was a span of 16 bases. The V gene's germline CDR1 is SNHLY and CDR2 FYNNEI. The CDR3 DNA follows: TGTGCCAGCAGGCCGCCCGGAGGCCTCGCTTTCTTT. It specifies CASRPPGGLAFF. The entire variable domain, with the rest obtained from reference TRBV2 and TRBJ1-1, is as follows: EPEVTQTPSHQVTQMGQEVILRCVPISNHLYFYWYRQILGQKVEFLVSFYNNEISEKSEIFDDQFSVERPDGSNFTLKIRSTKLEDSAMYFCASRPPGGLAFFGQGTRLTVV.

This sequence joins TRBV24-1 and TRBJ1-2; maybe TRBD1 (6 bases). V gave up 4 bases and J gave up 9 bases, with 17 bases separating them. The CDR3 contains 14 residues. CDR1 is KGHDR, CDR2 SFDVKD, per germline. The chain's CDR3 is CATSDPRDWDSYTF. CDR3 in DNA: TGTGCCACCAGTGACCCCAGGGATTGGGACAGCTACACCTTC.

Only a few counts were recorded for this clone. This rearrangement joins TRBV29-1 to TRBJ2-1; 7 nucleotides match TRBD1. The J segment lost 3 bases and the V segment lost 7 bases, leaving 0 bases of the junction unmatched. This CDR3 is 11 amino acids long. The germline V gene has CDR1 SQVTM and CDR2 ANQGSEA. The CDR3 bases are TGCAGCGGACAGGGCTACAATGAGCAGTTCTTC. Its translation is CSGQGYNEQFF.

J is TRBJ1-1 and V is TRBV5-1; perhaps TRBD1 as D (5 bases). The CDR3 sequence is 15 residues long. The V end was cut by 0 bases, the J end by 0 bases, with 9 bases between. CDR1 SGHRS and CDR2 YFSETQ come from the germline V gene. The CDR3 region has the DNA TGCGCCAGCAGCTTGGGTCCGGGGGTGAACACTGAAGCTTTCTTT. It specifies CASSLGPGVNTEAFF.

CDR3 bases: TGTGCCAGCAGTTACAGGGGCAATCAGCCCCAGCATTTT. Translating gives CASSYRGNQPQHF. The genes are TRBV2 and TRBJ1-5, with TRBD1 as a possible D gene (6 bases). CDR3 size: 13 residues. V was trimmed by 5 bases and J by 2 bases, leaving 7 bases between them. The germline V gene encodes CDR1 SNHLY and CDR2 FYNNEI.

The rearrangement uses TRBV7-2 and TRBJ1-2; no clear D. The CDR3 spans 14 residues. The germline V gene encodes CDR1 SGHTA and CDR2 FQGNSA. Trimming left V 4 bases short and J 8 bases short, with 17 bases between. The CDR3 nucleotides read TGTGCCAGCAGCTCGCCTCCGGGTTTTCGGGGCTACACCTTC. It is translated as CASSSPPGFRGYTF.

This clone has only a few counts. The rearrangement uses TRBV4-1 and TRBJ2-1; D is possibly TRBD2 (7 bases). The CDR3 covers 14 residues. The germline V gene has CDR1 MGHRA and CDR2 YSYEKL. Trimming took 6 bases from V and 2 from J, leaving 11 bases between them. In DNA, the CDR3 is TGCGCCAGCAGGATCGGGGGGCCCTACAATGAGCAGTTCTTC. Translated, it gives CASRIGGPYNEQFF.

The chain carries TRBV5-1 and TRBJ1-2; 7 bases map to TRBD1. Germline lookup yields CDR1 SGHRS and CDR2 YFSETQ. The CDR3 contains 13 residues. Losses at the gene ends were 3 bases for V and 3 bases for J; bases not matched to a gene: 2. CDR3 amino acids: CASSYDRDYGYTF. In DNA form, the CDR3 reads TGCGCCAGCAGCTACGACAGGGACTATGGCTACACCTTC.

The count of this clone is one. The chain couples TRBV11-2 to TRBJ2-1; 10 bases are a match to TRBD1. The J segment lost 6 bases and the V segment lost 4 bases, leaving 6 bases of the junction unmatched. Germline V gene lookup returns CDR1 SGHAT and CDR2 FQNNGV. This CDR3 region has 15 residues. CDR3 region: CASSSTGQGINEQFF. DNA of the CDR3: TGTGCCAGCAGCTCGACGGGACAGGGGATCAATGAGCAGTTCTTC. The whole variable domain, filled in from reference TRBV11-2 and TRBJ2-1, reads EAGVAQSPRYKIIEKRQSVAFWCNPISGHATLYWYQQILGQGPKLLIQFQNNGVVDDSQLPKDRFSAERLKGVDSTLKIQPAKLEDSAVYLCASSSTGQGINEQFFGPGTRLTVL.

The gene calls are TRBV24-1 and TRBJ1-5, with a possible D match to TRBD1 (5 bases). Trimming cost V 0 bases and J 3 bases, with 11 bases left between them. Germline V CDR1 and CDR2: KGHDR, SFDVKD. This CDR3 has 16 amino acids. The DNA for the CDR3 is TGTGCCACCAGTGATTTGACAGGAGGGTTCAATCAGCCCCAGCATTTT. It specifies CATSDLTGGFNQPQHF.

This rearrangement joins TRBV5-1 to TRBJ1-2, with 10 bases matching TRBD1. The germline V gene has CDR1 SGHRS and CDR2 YFSETQ. Unmatched junction bases numbered 3, after V lost 4 bases and J lost 3 bases. This CDR3 spans 14 amino acids. The CDR3 loop reads CASSRDRGDYGYTF. The CDR3 nucleotides read TGCGCCAGCAGCAGGGACAGGGGAGACTATGGCTACACCTTC.

The chain links TRBV12-3 or TRBV12-4 to TRBJ1-6; a possible D gene is TRBD1 (6 bases). V lost 3 bases, J lost 11 bases, and 11 bases lay in between. This CDR3 is built from 13 residues. The CDR3 coding sequence is TGTGCCAGCAGTTTTGGGAGGGGGACACCCCTCCACTTT. It encodes CASSFGRGTPLHF.

This clone was detected a few times. The chain combines TRBV9 with TRBJ2-2, with D unclear. The CDR3 contains 15 residues. Germline loops: CDR1 SGDLS, CDR2 YYNGEE. Between the trimmed V and J ends, which lost 0 bases and 2 bases, there was a span of 8 bases. DNA of the CDR3: TGTGCCAGCAGCGTAGGTAACAGCAACACCGGGGAGCTGTTTTTT. This gives the protein CASSVGNSNTGELFF.

This clone has a single count. This chain connects TRBV7-9 to TRBJ2-1, with D perhaps TRBD1 (5 bases). The CDR3 runs to 12 residues. The germline CDR1 and CDR2 sequences are SEHNR and FQNEAQ (reference sequence). V lost 8 bases, J lost 6 bases, and 11 bases lay in between. The CDR3 coding sequence is TGTGCCAGCGGGGCGGTGGCCAATGAGCAGTTCTTC. Protein sequence: CASGAVANEQFF.

The chain has TRBV14 and TRBJ2-3; weak D call: TRBD2 (5 bases). CDR3 length equals 15 residues. V gave up 0 bases and J gave up 1 base, with 8 bases separating them. The V gene's germline CDR1 is SGHDN and CDR2 FVKESK. CDR3 bases: TGTGCCAGCAGCCAAGAAGGGCGGGGCACAGATACGCAGTATTTT. Protein product: CASSQEGRGTDTQYF. The variable domain in full, with the rest retrieved from reference TRBV14 and TRBJ2-3, is EAGVTQFPSHSVIEKGQTVTLRCDPISGHDNLYWYRRVMGKEIKFLLHFVKESKQDESGMPNNRFLAERTGGTYSTLKVQPAELEDSGVYFCASSQEGRGTDTQYFGPGTRLTVL.

This sequence joins TRBV6-1 and TRBJ1-2, with TRBD1 matching over 7 bases. Germline V gene data show CDR1 as MNHNS and CDR2 as SASEGT. This CDR3 region has 14 residues. Trimming removed 1 base from V and 4 bases from J; junction bases left unmatched: 3. The CDR3 here is CASSEGAGGYGYTF. For the CDR3, the DNA is TGTGCCAGCAGTGAAGGGGCAGGGGGCTATGGCTACACCTTC.

The chain links TRBV19 to TRBJ1-2; TRBD1 aligns across 7 bases. The germline V gene encodes CDR1 LNHDA and CDR2 SQIVND (reference sequence). The CDR3 is made up of 12 amino acids. V lost 6 bases, J lost 8 bases, and 6 bases stayed unmatched. DNA for the CDR3: TGTGCCAGTAGCCAGACAGGGTCAGGCTACACCTTC. Its translation: CASSQTGSGYTF.

This clone appeared a single time. The chain's CDR3 is CASSTRQGGTGELFF. As DNA, the CDR3 is TGTGCCAGTAGTACCAGACAGGGAGGCACCGGGGAGCTGTTTTTT. The genes are TRBV19 and TRBJ2-2; a weak D match, TRBD1 (7 bases). The CDR3 totals 15 residues. Germline assignment: CDR1 LNHDA and CDR2 SQIVND (reference sequence). With 4 bases removed from V and 4 bases from J, the gap between germline ends came to 13 bases.

J is TRBJ1-2 and V is TRBV5-6; D possibly corresponds to TRBD1 (6 bases). The CDR3 spans 13 residues. CDR1 is SGHDT, CDR2 YYEEEE, per germline. Trimming took 0 bases from V and 4 from J, leaving 7 bases between them. Written as DNA, the CDR3 is TGTGCCAGCAGCTTGGGACAGGTCTATGGCTACACCTTC. Amino acids: CASSLGQVYGYTF.

The gene calls are TRBV19 and TRBJ2-7; TRBD1 aligns across 7 bases. Germline loops: CDR1 LNHDA, CDR2 SQIVND (reference sequence). V shed 3 bases, J shed 6 bases, and the junction held 5 bases outside the gene matches. The CDR3 extends over 13 amino acids. The CDR3 DNA reads as TGTGCCAGTAGTATGAGACAGGGACGCGAGCAGTACTTC. Its protein is CASSMRQGREQYF.

V and J are TRBV5-4 and TRBJ2-2; D gene uncertain. Germline CDR1 SGHNT, CDR2 YYREEE (reference sequence). With 4 bases removed from V and 1 base from J, the gap between germline ends came to 5 bases. CDR3 length equals 13 residues. The CDR3 DNA reads TGTGCCAGCAGCCTGAGGAACACCGGGGAGCTGTTTTTT. It is translated as CASSLRNTGELFF.